A selection of T cell receptor beta chains follows, all from one sample in a study of cytomegalovirus exposure and HLA in healthy donors. TCRdb's table, derived via immunoSEQ multiplex PCR, lists solely in-frame clones and lacks some. The data show some 180,000 clones, 87% seen once. Sequencing was carried out using PBMCs. All receptors derive from a boy younger than 10 in good health and CMV-seronegative. The conserved cysteine and the conserved F or W are not part of the CDR3 here.

V gene: TRBV19
J gene: TRBJ1-5
CDR3 protein: ASSSQVSPNQPQH

V gene: TRBV19
J gene: TRBJ1-1
CDR3 protein: ASKGQGGTEAF

V gene: TRBV10-3
J gene: TRBJ2-3
CDR3 protein: AIRGLDPTDTQY

V gene: TRBV29-1
J gene: TRBJ1-2
CDR3 protein: SAQGQHYT

V gene: TRBV7-9
J gene: TRBJ1-1
CDR3 protein: SSSLEGTEAF

V gene: TRBV5-1
J gene: TRBJ2-2
CDR3 protein: ASSLEPVGQGGGELF

V gene: TRBV6-5
J gene: TRBJ1-5
CDR3 protein: ASSYSIQGHEPQH

V gene: TRBV5-1
J gene: TRBJ1-1
CDR3 protein: ASSQTNTEAF

V gene: TRBV27
J gene: TRBJ1-2
CDR3 protein: ASSLGRVGYGYT

V gene: TRBV4-1
J gene: TRBJ2-7
CDR3 protein: ASSQDGTRGYEQY

V gene: TRBV15
J gene: TRBJ2-2
CDR3 protein: ATSREGGNGELF

V gene: TRBV19
J gene: TRBJ1-5
CDR3 protein: ASKEGQGSSRPQH

V gene: TRBV27
J gene: TRBJ2-3
CDR3 protein: ASSSLRLAGVKGDTQY

V gene: TRBV5-8
J gene: TRBJ1-1
CDR3 protein: ASSLHSVPSEAF

V gene: TRBV6-1
J gene: TRBJ1-6
CDR3 protein: ASSGTAGSPLH

V gene: TRBV5-6
J gene: TRBJ2-2
CDR3 protein: ASSLEVSGRLWTGELF

V gene: TRBV27
J gene: TRBJ2-3
CDR3 protein: ASSVFTGDPDTQY

V gene: TRBV6-1
J gene: TRBJ2-7
CDR3 protein: ASSAQGGYEQY